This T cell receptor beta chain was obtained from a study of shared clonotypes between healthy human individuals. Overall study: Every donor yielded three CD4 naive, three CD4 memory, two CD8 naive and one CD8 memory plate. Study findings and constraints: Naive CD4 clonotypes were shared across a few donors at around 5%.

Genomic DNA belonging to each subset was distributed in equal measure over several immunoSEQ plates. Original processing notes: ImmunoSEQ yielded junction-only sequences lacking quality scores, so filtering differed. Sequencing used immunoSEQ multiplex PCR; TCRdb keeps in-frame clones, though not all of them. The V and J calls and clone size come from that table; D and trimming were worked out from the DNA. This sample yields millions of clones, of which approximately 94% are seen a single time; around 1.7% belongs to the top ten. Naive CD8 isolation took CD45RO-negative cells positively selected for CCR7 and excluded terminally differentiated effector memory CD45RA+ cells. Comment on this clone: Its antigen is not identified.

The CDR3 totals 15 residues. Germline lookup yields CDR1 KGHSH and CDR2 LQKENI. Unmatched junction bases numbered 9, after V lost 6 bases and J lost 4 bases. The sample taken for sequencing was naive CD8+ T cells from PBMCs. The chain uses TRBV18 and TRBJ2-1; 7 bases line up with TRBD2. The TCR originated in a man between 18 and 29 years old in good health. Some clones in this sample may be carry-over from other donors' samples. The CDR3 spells CASSHSSGPYNEQFF. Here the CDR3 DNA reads TGTGCCAGCTCGCATTCTAGCGGACCGTACAATGAGCAGTTCTTC. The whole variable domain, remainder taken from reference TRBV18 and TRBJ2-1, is NAGVMQNPRHLVRRRGQEARLRCSPMKGHSHVYWYRQLPEEGLKFMVYLQKENIIDESGMPKERFSAEFPKEGPSILRIQQVVRGDSAAYFCASSHSSGPYNEQFFGPGTRLTVL.